What follows is one TCR beta chain and its context. A J-beta primer mix and a sample-barcoded 5' primer were used in a second PCR of roughly 6 to 12 cycles. Using its own MiXCR run on the 5' RACE reads, TCRdb lists one record per CDR3 protein. This repertoire shows approximately 670,000 distinct CDR3 sequences, around 38% found once; its top ten account for around 30%. The sample comes from a study of blood T cells in healthy people across ages. The length of the CDR3 is 14 residues. Looked up from germline, CDR1 is SGHRS and CDR2 is YFSETQ. With V trimmed by 1 base and J by 8 bases, 3 bases remained unmatched.

The TCR was taken from an elderly man in good health. The rearrangement links TRBV5-1 to TRBJ2-1; TRBD2 matches 10 bases. Sample: blood. CDR3 DNA sequence: TGCGCCAGCAGCTTGACTAGCGGGAACTATGAGCAGTTCTTC. Its translation: CASSLTSGNYEQFF.